This entry lists 23 T cell receptor beta chains sequenced from one sample in a study of CD8 T cells in Susac syndrome. RNA, at about 0.45 to 1 ug, was reverse transcribed with random hexamers. MiXCR, applied by TCRdb to the immunoSEQ multiplex PCR reads, yields one record per CDR3 protein. The sample has roughly 150,000 distinct CDR3 sequences; 90% to 95% are singletons. The sequenced material came from CD4+ T cells from PBMCs. These receptors all stem from a human donor in good health.

This chain connects TRBV7-2 to TRBJ2-5, with TRBD2 identical over 9 bases. CDR1 is SGHTA and CDR2 is FQGNSA in the germline V gene. Trimming took 4 bases from V and 5 from J; bases not matched to a gene: 11. The CDR3 has 16 amino acids. CDR3 protein: CASSYAGSGRRETQYF. The CDR3 coding sequence is TGTGCCAGCAGCTACGCGGGTAGCGGGAGACGGGAGACCCAGTACTTC.

This clonotype came up a few times. The chain links TRBV6-6 to TRBJ2-4; D is unresolved. This CDR3 contains 13 residues. The ends were cut back, 0 bases at V and 8 bases at J, with 8 bases in the middle. The germline gives CDR1 MNHNY, CDR2 SVGAGI (reference sequence). The DNA for the CDR3 is TGTGCCAGCAGTTACTCGTACCGCGACATTCAGTACTTC. Translation gives CASSYSYRDIQYF.

The CDR3 bases are TGCAGTGCTAAGGGGCTAGCGGGCACCTACGAGCAGTACTTC. Protein sequence: CSAKGLAGTYEQYF. This chain links TRBV20-1 with TRBJ2-7; 8 nucleotides agree with TRBD2. Germline CDR1 reads DFQATT; CDR2 reads SNEGSKA (reference sequence). The junction had 7 bases not matched to a gene; V was cut back by 4 bases and J by 2 bases. CDR3 size: 14 residues.

CDR3 DNA: TGTGCCAGCTCAGACAGGACTCTCGCCTACGAGCAGTACTTC. Amino acid sequence: CASSDRTLAYEQYF. The gene calls are TRBV18 and TRBJ2-7, with D possibly being TRBD1 (6 bases). Germline V CDR1 and CDR2: KGHSH, LQKENI. The CDR3 has 14 amino acids. Trimming took off 5 bases at V and 2 bases at J, with 13 bases between the two ends.

The chain uses TRBV24-1 and TRBJ2-2, with D possibly matching TRBD1 (5 bases). Per the germline V gene, CDR1 is KGHDR and CDR2 is SFDVKD. This CDR3 is built from 13 residues. Trimming pared 8 bases from V and 6 bases from J, leaving 12 bases between. The CDR3 sequence is CATKLGVAGELFF. Written as DNA, the CDR3 is TGTGCCACCAAGCTAGGGGTGGCCGGGGAGCTGTTTTTT.

J is TRBJ2-1 and V is TRBV28; TRBD2 is a possible D gene (7 bases). CDR3 size: 14 residues. The germline V gene has CDR1 MDHEN and CDR2 SYDVKM. V lost 10 bases, J lost 4 bases, and 17 bases lay in between. As DNA, the CDR3 is TGTGCCACCGTCCCGGGGGGCGGGTACAATGAGCAGTTCTTC. Protein product: CATVPGGGYNEQFF.

CDR3 amino acids: CASSGDRKNTEAFF. The CDR3 DNA follows: TGTGCCAGCAGTGGGGACAGGAAGAACACTGAAGCTTTCTTT. The chain couples TRBV6-5 to TRBJ1-1, with 8 bases aligning to TRBD1. CDR1 and CDR2 from the germline V gene are MNHEY and SVGAGI. Trimming took 5 bases from V and 1 from J; bases not matched to a gene: 3. The CDR3 sequence is 14 residues long.

This clonotype showed up just once. The chain has TRBV20-1 and TRBJ1-2; D unresolved. Trimming took 5 bases from V and 5 from J, leaving 21 bases between them. Germline V gives CDR1 DFQATT, CDR2 SNEGSKA (reference sequence). The CDR3 sequence is 15 residues long. The CDR3 is CSAVLPREKRYGYTF. The CDR3 DNA is TGCAGTGCTGTCCTGCCACGAGAAAAACGTTATGGCTACACCTTC.

The rearrangement links TRBV27 to TRBJ2-7; tentative D call: TRBD2 (6 bases). The CDR3 has 14 amino acids. CDR1 MNHEY and CDR2 SMNVEV come from the germline V gene (reference sequence). V lost 4 bases and J 2 bases, leaving 12 bases between the germline ends. The CDR3 spells CASSSAGLAYEQYF. Here the CDR3 DNA reads TGTGCCAGCAGTTCTGCGGGATTAGCCTACGAGCAGTACTTC.

The rearrangement links TRBV7-9 to TRBJ1-4; D is unclear. Trimming took 8 bases from V and 0 from J, leaving 13 bases between them. The CDR3 contains 15 residues. Germline loops: CDR1 SEHNR, CDR2 FQNEAQ (reference sequence). CDR3 sequence reads: CASGTGMTTNEKLFF. The CDR3 bases are TGTGCCAGCGGCACTGGGATGACAACTAATGAAAAACTGTTTTTT.

The rearrangement uses TRBV9 and TRBJ2-7; 10 nucleotides line up with TRBD2. The CDR3 loop spans 14 amino acids. Trimming removed 3 bases from V and 6 bases from J; junction bases left unmatched: 6. CDR1 is SGDLS and CDR2 is YYNGEE in the germline V gene. The CDR3 nucleotides are TGTGCCAGCAGCGGTCTAGCGGGAGTCGGCGAGCAGTACTTC. Its protein is CASSGLAGVGEQYF.

J is TRBJ1-1 and V is TRBV30; 9 bases align to TRBD1. V shed 5 bases, J shed 8 bases, and the junction held 9 bases outside the gene matches. The CDR3 loop spans 13 amino acids. Germline loops: CDR1 GTSNPN, CDR2 SVGIG (reference sequence). The CDR3 region has the DNA TGTGCCTGGCGCGGGACAGGGTCTGCGGAAGCTTTCTTT. This translates into CAWRGTGSAEAFF.

The chain couples TRBV30 to TRBJ1-1, with D unclear. There are 11 residues in the CDR3. Per the germline V gene, CDR1 is GTSNPN and CDR2 is SVGIG (reference sequence). The germline V and J ends were trimmed by 6 bases and 1 base, with 6 bases remaining between them. The DNA for the CDR3 is TGTGCCTGTGACGAGAACACTGAAGCTTTCTTT. As protein: CACDENTEAFF.

The chain employs TRBV5-1 and TRBJ2-7; a weak D match, TRBD2 (6 bases). Trimming removed 0 bases at V and 2 bases at J, with 9 bases between. CDR1 is SGHRS, CDR2 YFSETQ, per germline. This CDR3 spans 14 amino acids. The CDR3 here is CASSLDGGPYEQYF. The CDR3 DNA reads as TGCGCCAGCAGCTTGGACGGGGGACCCTACGAGCAGTACTTC.

The J gene is TRBJ2-4, the V gene TRBV5-1; 11 bases map to TRBD2. The trim removed 0 bases at V and 0 bases at J, leaving 5 bases unmatched. The CDR3 has 18 amino acids. The germline V gene has CDR1 SGHRS and CDR2 YFSETQ. DNA for the CDR3: TGCGCCAGCAGCTTGGTGGGACTAGCGGCCTTAGCCAAAAACATTCAGTACTTC. It yields the protein CASSLVGLAALAKNIQYF.

The V gene is TRBV9, the J gene TRBJ2-5; 10 bases match TRBD2. Germline V CDR1 and CDR2: SGDLS, YYNGEE. The CDR3 contains 15 residues. J gave up 0 bases and V 3 bases, and 2 bases lay outside the gene matches. For the CDR3, the DNA is TGTGCCAGCAGCGAGCGGGGGGGGTACCAAGAGACCCAGTACTTC. It encodes CASSERGGYQETQYF.

The rearrangement links TRBV27 to TRBJ2-5; perhaps TRBD2 as D (5 bases). Germline V CDR1 and CDR2: MNHEY, SMNVEV (reference sequence). Trimming cost V 5 bases and J 4 bases, with 17 bases left between them. The CDR3 totals 15 residues. CDR3 DNA: TGTGCCAGCAGTCCCCGATGGCCTGAGGGAGAGACCCAGTACTTC. This encodes CASSPRWPEGETQYF.

The V and J genes are TRBV29-1 and TRBJ1-4, with D perhaps TRBD1 (6 bases). This CDR3 has 12 residues. Trimming removed 6 bases from V and 4 bases from J, with 9 bases in between. Germline V gene lookup returns CDR1 SQVTM and CDR2 ANQGSEA. The CDR3 loop is CSVGQFNEKLFF. CDR3 nucleotides: TGCAGCGTAGGACAGTTTAATGAAAAACTGTTTTTT.

The sample holds one count of this clonotype. The rearrangement links TRBV18 to TRBJ1-1; maybe TRBD1 (5 bases). Germline V gene sequence: CDR1 KGHSH, CDR2 LQKENI. V was shortened by 6 bases and J by 1 base, with 15 bases between the two germline ends. The CDR3 is made up of 15 amino acids. CDR3 sequence: CASSLGAQGNTEAFF. CDR3 DNA: TGTGCCAGCTCCCTCGGCGCGCAGGGGAACACTGAAGCTTTCTTT.

Only one count was recorded for this clonotype. V gene TRBV30 combines with J gene TRBJ2-4; no clear D. Trimming pared 0 bases from V and 7 bases from J, leaving 10 bases between. There are 13 residues in the CDR3. From germline, CDR1 is GTSNPN and CDR2 SVGIG (reference sequence). As DNA, the CDR3 is TGTGCCTGGAGTGTACAGTTGTGGAACATTCAGTACTTC. This codes for CAWSVQLWNIQYF.

This clonotype was found once. In DNA, the CDR3 is TGCAGTGCTAGAGGTCCCGGGGGGGAGGCACCCCTCCACTTT. Protein product: CSARGPGGEAPLHF. The chain uses TRBV20-1 and TRBJ1-6; tentative D call: TRBD1 (5 bases). Germline CDR1 is DFQATT and CDR2 is SNEGSKA (reference sequence). Trimming removed 1 base from V and 11 bases from J, with 15 bases in between. This CDR3 is built from 14 residues.

The genes are TRBV7-2 and TRBJ1-2, with TRBD1 matching 12 bases. CDR1 is SGHTA and CDR2 is FQGNSA in the germline V gene. V dropped 5 bases and J dropped 5; count of bases not matched to a gene: 6. CDR3 length: 15 amino acids. The DNA of the CDR3 is TGTGCCAGCAGCCCGGGGACAGGGGGCTATTATGGCTACACCTTC. This encodes CASSPGTGGYYGYTF.

This clonotype was detected once. The chain is built from TRBV10-2 and TRBJ1-1; TRBD1 aligns across 11 bases. The CDR3 loop spans 12 amino acids. The junction had 2 bases not matched to a gene; V was cut back by 6 bases and J by 8 bases. Per the germline V gene, CDR1 is WSHSY and CDR2 is SAAADI. CDR3 nucleotides: TGCGCCAGCAGGGACAGGGGGCGCGAAGCTTTCTTT. Translation: CASRDRGREAFF.